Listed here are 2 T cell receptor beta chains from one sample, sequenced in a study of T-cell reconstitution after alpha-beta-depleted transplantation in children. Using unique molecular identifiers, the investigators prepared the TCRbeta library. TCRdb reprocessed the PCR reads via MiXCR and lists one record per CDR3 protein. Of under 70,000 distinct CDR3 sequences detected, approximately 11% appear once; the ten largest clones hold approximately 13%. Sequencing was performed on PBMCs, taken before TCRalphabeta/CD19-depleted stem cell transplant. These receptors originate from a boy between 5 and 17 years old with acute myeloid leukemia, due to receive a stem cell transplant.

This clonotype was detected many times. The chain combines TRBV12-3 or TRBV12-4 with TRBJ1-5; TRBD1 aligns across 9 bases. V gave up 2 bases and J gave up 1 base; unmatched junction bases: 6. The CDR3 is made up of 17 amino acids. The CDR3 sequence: CASSLTRGTGSNQPQHF. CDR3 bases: TGTGCCAGCAGTTTAACTCGCGGGACAGGGAGCAATCAGCCCCAGCATTTT.

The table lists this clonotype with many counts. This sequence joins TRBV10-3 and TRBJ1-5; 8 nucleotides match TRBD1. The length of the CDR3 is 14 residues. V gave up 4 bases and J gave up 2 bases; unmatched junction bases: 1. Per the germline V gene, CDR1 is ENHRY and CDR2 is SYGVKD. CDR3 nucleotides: TGTGCCATCAGTGGGACAGGGCGCAATCAGCCCCAGCATTTT. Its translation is CAISGTGRNQPQHF.